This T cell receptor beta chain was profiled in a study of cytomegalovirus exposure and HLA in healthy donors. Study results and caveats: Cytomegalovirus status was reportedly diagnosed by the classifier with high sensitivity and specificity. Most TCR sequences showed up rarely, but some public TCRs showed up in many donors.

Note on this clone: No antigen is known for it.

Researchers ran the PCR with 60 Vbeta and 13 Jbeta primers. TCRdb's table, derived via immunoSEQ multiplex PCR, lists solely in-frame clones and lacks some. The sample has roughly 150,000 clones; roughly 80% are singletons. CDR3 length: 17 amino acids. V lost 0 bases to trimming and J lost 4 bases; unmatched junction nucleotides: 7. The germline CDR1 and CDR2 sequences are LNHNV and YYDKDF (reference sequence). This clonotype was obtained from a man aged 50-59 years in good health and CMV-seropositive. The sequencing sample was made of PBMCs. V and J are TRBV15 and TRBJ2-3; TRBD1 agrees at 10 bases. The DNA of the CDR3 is TGTGCCACCAGCAGAGATCCGGGACAGGGGTTAGCAGATACGCAGTATTTT. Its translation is CATSRDPGQGLADTQYF.